Below are 14 T cell receptor beta chains sequenced from a single sample in a study of blood T cell repertoires in COVID-19. Profiled with immunoSEQ multiplex PCR; TCRdb holds only in-frame clones, not every one. Counted here are about 68,000 clones, 70% to 90% occurring once; the ten biggest clones make up 3.4%. The sample comprised peripheral blood. The source of these receptors is a woman between 45 and 65 years old with COVID-19, enrolled during active disease.

This clone appeared a few times. The sample contains more than one DNA sequence encoding this CDR3. The rearrangement joins TRBV4-3 to TRBJ2-1, with a weak D call TRBD2 (6 bases). V was clipped by 4 bases and J by 1 base, with 14 bases between them. CDR1 and CDR2 (germline): LGHNA, YSLEER. The CDR3 sequence is 16 residues long. The DNA for the CDR3 is TGCGCCAGCAGCCTCGGGACTGGATCATCCTACAATGAGCAGTTCTTC. This gives the protein CASSLGTGSSYNEQFF.

Here the CDR3 reads CASSNSKQTQYF. As DNA, the CDR3 is TGTGCCAGCAGCAATTCCAAGCAAACCCAGTACTTC. This rearrangement joins TRBV6-5 to TRBJ2-5; D ambiguous. Germline CDR1 is MNHEY and CDR2 is SVGAGI. V was shortened by 6 bases and J by 8 bases, with 13 bases between the two germline ends. CDR3 length equals 12 residues.

V is TRBV30 and J is TRBJ2-7; D ambiguous. The germline V gene has CDR1 GTSNPN and CDR2 SVGIG (reference sequence). The V and J ends lost 6 bases and 0 bases respectively, with 18 bases between them. The CDR3 consists of 15 residues. The CDR3 loop is CACTSGRTGSYEQYF. CDR3 sequence (DNA): TGTGCCTGCACCTCTGGGCGAACCGGCTCCTACGAGCAGTACTTC.

This clone was detected only once. The gene calls are TRBV21-1 and TRBJ2-7; TRBD1, as called in the table, went unchecked against the DNA. TRBV21-1 has pseudogene status. This CDR3 has 16 amino acids. CDR3 DNA: TGTGCCAGGACTCCGGTCATGGGGGCTCATTCCTACGAGCAGTACTTC. This codes for CARTPVMGAHSYEQYF.

This clone was counted a single time. The chain links TRBV27 to TRBJ2-1, with D unresolved. V was cut by 5 bases and J by 2 bases, with 13 bases left in between. Per the germline V gene, CDR1 is MNHEY and CDR2 is SMNVEV (reference sequence). This CDR3 contains 15 residues. Here the CDR3 DNA reads TGTGCCAGCAGTCGTTCGAGGTGGCCCTACAATGAGCAGTTCTTC. Encoded protein: CASSRSRWPYNEQFF.

The chain joins TRBV19 to TRBJ1-5; the match to TRBD1 covers 11 bases. The CDR3 is made up of 17 amino acids. Germline-derived CDR1 and CDR2 are LNHDA and SQIVND (reference sequence). The trim removed 7 bases at V and 7 bases at J, leaving 15 bases unmatched. CDR3 sequence: CASTLGTGGKLGQPQHF. DNA for the CDR3: TGTGCCAGTACCCTTGGGACAGGGGGTAAGTTAGGACAGCCCCAGCATTTT.

This clone was detected once. V is TRBV9 and J is TRBJ2-5; 9 positions agree with TRBD1. With 1 base clipped from V and 3 bases from J, the junction kept 1 base outside the gene matches. In germline, CDR1 is SGDLS, CDR2 YYNGEE. This CDR3 spans 14 amino acids. The CDR3 coding sequence is TGTGCCAGCAGCGTACGGACAGGGGAAGAGACCCAGTACTTC. Its translation: CASSVRTGEETQYF.

V usage is TRBV6-6 and J usage is TRBJ2-7; a possible D gene is TRBD1 (6 bases). Germline V gives CDR1 MNHNY, CDR2 SVGAGI (reference sequence). The CDR3 is made up of 14 amino acids. Trimming stripped 6 bases from V and 3 bases from J, with 15 bases between. CDR3 sequence: CASSFGQRGYEQYF. CDR3 DNA sequence: TGTGCCAGCAGCTTCGGACAGAGGGGCTACGAGCAGTACTTC.

This clone was counted a single time. The rearrangement joins TRBV5-8 to TRBJ1-5; 8 bases are a match to TRBD1. CDR1 is SGHTS and CDR2 is YDEGEE in the germline V gene. The CDR3 consists of 15 residues. The trim removed 3 bases at V and 3 bases at J, leaving 5 bases unmatched. The CDR3: CASSSGQGFNQPQHF. Here the CDR3 DNA reads TGTGCCAGCAGCTCCGGACAGGGATTCAATCAGCCCCAGCATTTT.

In DNA, the CDR3 is TGTGCCAGCAGCTTTCCCTCGGCAGGGCATTCAGGGACCCAGTACTTC. This translates into CASSFPSAGHSGTQYF. The V and J genes are TRBV11-3 and TRBJ2-5, with a possible D match to TRBD1 (5 bases). CDR1 SGHNT and CDR2 YENEEA come from the germline V gene. The CDR3 spans 16 residues. Between the trimmed V and J ends, which lost 3 bases and 7 bases, there was a span of 21 bases.

The chain carries TRBV2 and TRBJ2-3, with 10 bases matching TRBD1. Per the germline V gene, CDR1 is SNHLY and CDR2 is FYNNEI. The CDR3 spans 13 residues. J gave up 4 bases and V 8 bases, and 3 bases lay outside the gene matches. For the CDR3, the DNA is TGTGCCAGCGGGACAGGGGTTTCAGATACGCAGTATTTT. Translating gives CASGTGVSDTQYF. Together with reference TRBV2 and TRBJ2-3, the CDR3 gives the full variable domain: EPEVTQTPSHQVTQMGQEVILRCVPISNHLYFYWYRQILGQKVEFLVSFYNNEISEKSEIFDDQFSVERPDGSNFTLKIRSTKLEDSAMYFCASGTGVSDTQYFGPGTRLTVL.

This chain uses TRBV3-1 (or the pseudogene TRBV3-2) with TRBJ2-2; D is ambiguous. The CDR3 consists of 14 residues. V gave up 4 bases and J gave up 5 bases, with 11 bases separating them. Looked up from germline, CDR1 is LGHDT and CDR2 is YNNKEL (reference sequence). The CDR3 bases are TGTGCCAGCAGCCTCCCCTCGAGGACCGGGGAGCTGTTTTTT. The encoded protein is CASSLPSRTGELFF.

The V call is TRBV9, the J call TRBJ1-3; D not certain. The CDR3 has 14 residues. V was clipped by 3 bases and J by 2 bases, with 9 bases between them. Germline CDR1 is SGDLS and CDR2 is YYNGEE. CDR3 protein: CASSDKRTGNTIYF. The CDR3 nucleotides are TGTGCCAGCAGCGACAAACGAACTGGAAACACCATATATTTT.

The chain employs TRBV11-3 and TRBJ2-7; 14 bases fit TRBD2. CDR3 length: 16 amino acids. Per the germline V gene, CDR1 is SGHNT and CDR2 is YENEEA. V shed 4 bases and J 3 bases; nucleotides not matched to a gene: 5. CDR3 sequence (DNA): TGTGCCAGCAGCTGGACTAGCGGGAGGATCTTCTACGAGCAGTACTTC. Amino acid sequence: CASSWTSGRIFYEQYF.